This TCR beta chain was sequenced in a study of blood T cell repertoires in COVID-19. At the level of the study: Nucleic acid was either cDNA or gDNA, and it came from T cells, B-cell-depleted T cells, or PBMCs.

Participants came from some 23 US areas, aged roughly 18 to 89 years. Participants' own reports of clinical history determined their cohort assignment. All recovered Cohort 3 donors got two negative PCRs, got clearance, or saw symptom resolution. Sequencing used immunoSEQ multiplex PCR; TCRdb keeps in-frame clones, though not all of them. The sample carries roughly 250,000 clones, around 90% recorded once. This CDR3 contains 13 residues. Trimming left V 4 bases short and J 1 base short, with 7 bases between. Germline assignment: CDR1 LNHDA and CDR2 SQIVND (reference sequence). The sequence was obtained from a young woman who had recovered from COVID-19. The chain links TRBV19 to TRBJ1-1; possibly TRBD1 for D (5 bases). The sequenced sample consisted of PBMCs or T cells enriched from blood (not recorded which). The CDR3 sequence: CASSTQANTEAFF. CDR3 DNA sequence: TGTGCCAGTAGTACACAGGCGAACACTGAAGCTTTCTTT.